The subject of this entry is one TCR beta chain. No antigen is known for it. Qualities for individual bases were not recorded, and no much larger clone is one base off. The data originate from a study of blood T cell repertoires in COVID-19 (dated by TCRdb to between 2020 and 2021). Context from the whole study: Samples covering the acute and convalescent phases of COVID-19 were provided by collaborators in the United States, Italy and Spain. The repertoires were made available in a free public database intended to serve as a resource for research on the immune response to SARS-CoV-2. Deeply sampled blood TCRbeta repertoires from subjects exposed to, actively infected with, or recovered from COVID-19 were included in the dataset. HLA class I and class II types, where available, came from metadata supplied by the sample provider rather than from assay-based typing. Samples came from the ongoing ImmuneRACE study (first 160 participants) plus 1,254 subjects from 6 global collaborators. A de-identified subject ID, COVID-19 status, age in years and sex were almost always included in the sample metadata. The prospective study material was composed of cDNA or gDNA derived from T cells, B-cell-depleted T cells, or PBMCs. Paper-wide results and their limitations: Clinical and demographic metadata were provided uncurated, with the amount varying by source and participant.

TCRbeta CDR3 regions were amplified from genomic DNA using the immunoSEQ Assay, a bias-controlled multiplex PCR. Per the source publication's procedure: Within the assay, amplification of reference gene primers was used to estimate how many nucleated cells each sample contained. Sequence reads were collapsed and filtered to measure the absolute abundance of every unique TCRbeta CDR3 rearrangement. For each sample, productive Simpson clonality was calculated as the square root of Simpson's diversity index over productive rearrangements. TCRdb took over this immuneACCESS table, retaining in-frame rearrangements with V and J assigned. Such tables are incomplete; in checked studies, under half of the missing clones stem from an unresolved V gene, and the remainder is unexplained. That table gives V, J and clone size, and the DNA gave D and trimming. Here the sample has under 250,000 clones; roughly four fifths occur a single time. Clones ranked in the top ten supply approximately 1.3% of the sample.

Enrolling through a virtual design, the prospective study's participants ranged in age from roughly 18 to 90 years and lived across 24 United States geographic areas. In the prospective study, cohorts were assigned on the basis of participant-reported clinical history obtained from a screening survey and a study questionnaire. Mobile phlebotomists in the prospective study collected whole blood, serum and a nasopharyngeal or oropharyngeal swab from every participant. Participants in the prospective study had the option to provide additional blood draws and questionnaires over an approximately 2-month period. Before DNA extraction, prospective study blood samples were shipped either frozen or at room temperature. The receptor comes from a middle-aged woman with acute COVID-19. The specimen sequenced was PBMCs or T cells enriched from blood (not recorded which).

The CDR3 here reads CASSLKLSSNGYTF. The base sequence is TGTGCCAGCAGCTTGAAGTTAAGCTCGAACGGCTACACCTTC. The chain employs TRBV5-6 and TRBJ1-2; no D gene is confidently identified. From the cysteine up to the phenylalanine, the CDR3 has a length of 14 residues. Only the CDR3 region is kept as DNA, spanning 42 bases read in frame from base 1. The germline V gene sets CDR1 to SGHDT and CDR2 to YYEEEE. V drops 1 base and J drops 8 bases, leaving 15 bases in between.